This T cell receptor (beta chain) was sequenced during a study of cytomegalovirus exposure and HLA in healthy donors. Findings of the study overall: Presence/absence results assume similar sequencing depth per donor, which may not hold. Later analysis demonstrated an association between a missense DCLRE1C variant and TCR beta V- and J-gene trimming.

Only one count was recorded for this clone. Its antigen is not known. The PCR had 60 Vbeta and 13 Jbeta primers. Sequenced by immunoSEQ multiplex PCR; TCRdb stores in-frame clones only, minus some. The table includes tens of thousands of clones, around 84% detected once. Trimming pared 1 base from V and 0 bases from J, leaving 10 bases between. Germline V gives CDR1 SGHVS, CDR2 FQNEAQ. CDR3 length: 16 residues. The receptor was derived from a woman between 40 and 50 years old in good health and CMV-seropositive. The sequenced material came from PBMCs. This rearrangement joins TRBV7-8 to TRBJ1-5; possible D gene TRBD1, 6 bases. The CDR3 spells CASSLVRGASNQPQHF. CDR3 coding DNA: TGTGCCAGCAGCTTAGTGCGGGGGGCTAGCAATCAGCCCCAGCATTTT. Filled out from reference TRBV7-8 and TRBJ1-5, the complete variable domain reads GAGVSQSPRYKVAKRGQDVALRCDPISGHVSLFWYQQALGQGPEFLTYFQNEAQLDKSGLPSDRFFAERPEGSVSTLKIQRTQQEDSAVYLCASSLVRGASNQPQHFGDGTRLSIL.